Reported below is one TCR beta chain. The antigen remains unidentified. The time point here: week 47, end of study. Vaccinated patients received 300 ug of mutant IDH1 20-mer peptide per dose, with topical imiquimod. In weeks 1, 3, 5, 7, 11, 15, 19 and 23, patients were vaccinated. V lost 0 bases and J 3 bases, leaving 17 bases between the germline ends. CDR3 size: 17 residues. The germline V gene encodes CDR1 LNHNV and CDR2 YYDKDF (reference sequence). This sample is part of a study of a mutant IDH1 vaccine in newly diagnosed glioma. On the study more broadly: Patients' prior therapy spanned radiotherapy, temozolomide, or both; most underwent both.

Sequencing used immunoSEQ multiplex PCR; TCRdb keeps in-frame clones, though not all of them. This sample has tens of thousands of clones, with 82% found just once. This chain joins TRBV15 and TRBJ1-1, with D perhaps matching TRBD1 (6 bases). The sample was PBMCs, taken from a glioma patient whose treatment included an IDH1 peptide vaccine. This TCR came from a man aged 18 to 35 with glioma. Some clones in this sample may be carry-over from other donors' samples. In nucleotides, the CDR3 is TGTGCCACCAGCAGAGATCGAGGGGGGCACGGCGACACTGAAGCTTTCTTT. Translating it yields CATSRDRGGHGDTEAFF. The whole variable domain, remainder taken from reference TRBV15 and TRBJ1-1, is DAMVIQNPRYQVTQFGKPVTLSCSQTLNHNVMYWYQQKSSQAPKLLFHYYDKDFNNEADTPDNFQSRRPNTSFCFLDIRSPGLGDTAMYLCATSRDRGGHGDTEAFFGQGTRLTVV.